Given below is one T cell receptor beta chain in context. These data come from a study of blood T cell repertoires in COVID-19. Study background: Sample material is recorded as cDNA or gDNA derived from T cells, B-cell-depleted T cells, or PBMCs.

It was during active infection that Seattle patients were enrolled and then longitudinally followed. Original data processing: For nucleated cells, counts were estimated from reference gene primer amplification. Here immunoSEQ multiplex PCR was the method, and the copy in TCRdb shows in-frame clones only, minus some. For V, J and clone size, that table is used; D and trimming come from the DNA. The data hold about 310,000 clones, with 85% to 90% observed a single time. The junction had 5 bases not matched to a gene; V was cut back by 6 bases and J by 3 bases. The germline gives CDR1 SGHTA, CDR2 FQGTGA. The CDR3 runs to 13 residues.

The clonotype was recovered from a woman in her 40s with COVID-19, enrolled during active disease. Material for sequencing was peripheral blood. This chain connects TRBV7-3 to TRBJ2-7, with 7 nucleotides matching TRBD1. CDR3 sequence (DNA): TGTGCCAGCAGTACCCGACAGGGCTACGAGCAGTACTTC. Protein product: CASSTRQGYEQYF.